This paragraph reports one T cell receptor beta chain. Antigen specificity is unknown. This record belongs to a study of blood T cells in healthy people across ages. Study-wide results and caveats: The fall in TCR beta diversity per million T cells was roughly linear with age. Higher diversity and more naive CD4+ cells were features of long-lived donors, compared to aged donors.

Samples each had at least 6 micrograms of total RNA extracted. Primed by a sample-barcoded 5' primer and a J-beta primer mix, a second PCR proceeded for roughly 6 to 12 cycles. Every cDNA was tagged by a template-switch adaptor with 12 random nucleotides. TCRdb re-derived calls from the 5' RACE reads in MiXCR, one entry per CDR3 protein. The top ten clones hold around 41% of a sample with more than 650,000 distinct CDR3 sequences, less than 70% of them seen once. Germline CDR1 and CDR2: MNHEY and SVGEGT. V shed 5 bases, J shed 11 bases, and the junction held 22 bases outside the gene matches. This CDR3 region has 17 residues.

The genes are TRBV6-2 or TRBV6-3 and TRBJ2-5, with 8 bases matching TRBD2. The TCR was taken from a man older than 75 in good health. The specimen sequenced was blood. Here the CDR3 DNA reads TGTGCCAGCAGTCCACGTAGCGGGAAGGGCACCTACAATGAGCAGTACTTC. The encoded protein is CASSPRSGKGTYNEQYF.